These T cell receptor beta chains were read from a single sample in a study of blood T cell repertoires in COVID-19. Only in-frame clones appear in the TCRdb table, and some are missing; sequencing was by immunoSEQ multiplex PCR. The sample lists 55,000 to 70,000 clones, over 75% occurring once. Sample: peripheral blood. These receptors came from a man aged 35 to 55 with COVID-19, enrolled during active disease. The CDR3 runs from the conserved cysteine through the conserved F or W. D genes are given only for firm matches. Part of the rows lack a size; the others show once, few, many or a class for expanded clones.

d_gene	abundance	v_gene	j_gene	CDR3nt	CDR3aa
.	.	TRBV29-1	TRBJ2-1	TGCAGCACAGACAGCTCCTACAATGAGCAGTTCTTC	CSTDSSYNEQFF
.	.	TRBV11-2	TRBJ1-3	TGTGCCAGCAGCTTCTTGCGGGGTCGAAGCTCTGGAAACACCATATATTTT	CASSFLRGRSSGNTIYF
TRBD1	.	TRBV6-1	TRBJ1-5	TGTGCCAGCAGCGCGACAGGGAGCAATCAGCCCCAGCATTTT	CASSATGSNQPQHF
.	.	TRBV7-2	TRBJ2-1	TGTGCCAGCAGCCGGGGGGCTGATGAGCAGTTCTTC	CASSRGADEQFF
.	once	TRBV3-1/TRBV3-2	TRBJ2-6	TGTGCCAGCAGCCAAGATCCTTATCAGGGTGGGGCCAACGTCCTGACTTTC	CASSQDPYQGGANVLTF
.	.	TRBV10-2	TRBJ1-1	TGCGCCAGCAGTGAGCAGGGCGGATCGGTCACTGAAGCTTTCTTT	CASSEQGGSVTEAFF
TRBD1	.	TRBV4-2	TRBJ1-2	TGTGCCAGCAGCCCCCCGGGACAGGGACATGGCTACACCTTC	CASSPPGQGHGYTF
.	few	TRBV28	TRBJ1-5	TGTGCCAGCAGTTTGCCGACACGGCCCCAGCATTTT	CASSLPTRPQHF
.	once	TRBV29-1	TRBJ1-5	TGCAGCGTTGACCCCGGGGGGAATCAGCCCCAGCATTTT	CSVDPGGNQPQHF
TRBD1	.	TRBV4-1	TRBJ1-5	TGCGCCAGCAGCCAAGGAAGGGACAGAAATCAGCCCCAGCATTTT	CASSQGRDRNQPQHF
TRBD1	.	TRBV7-3	TRBJ1-1	TGTGCCAGCAGCTTAATAGGGGGCGAGACTGAAGCTTTCTTT	CASSLIGGETEAFF
TRBD1	.	TRBV5-1	TRBJ1-6	TGCGCCAGCAGCTTAGTTTCCGGGACAGGGGATTTGGTGGCCCTCCACTTT	CASSLVSGTGDLVALHF
TRBD2	once	TRBV15	TRBJ2-1	TGTGCCACCAGCAGAGATTGGGGGCAGCGGGGGGGCCCTGAGCAGTTCTTC	CATSRDWGQRGGPEQFF
TRBD1	.	TRBV29-1	TRBJ2-6	TGCAGCGTCACGACAGGGGTAGGGGCCAACGTCCTGACTTTC	CSVTTGVGANVLTF
.	once	TRBV2	TRBJ1-2	TGTGCCAGCAGTGTCGCCCCCGGGAGGGGCTACACCTTC	CASSVAPGRGYTF
TRBD2	.	TRBV15	TRBJ2-1	TGTGCCACCAGCAGAACTGCGGGGGGGCCTGGGGAGCAGTTCTTC	CATSRTAGGPGEQFF
.	.	TRBV28	TRBJ1-5	TGTGCCAGCGGTAGACAGGTGGAGAATCAGCCCCAGCATTTT	CASGRQVENQPQHF
TRBD2	.	TRBV27	TRBJ2-5	TGTGCCAGCAGCTCTGCGGGGGATGAGACCCAGTACTTC	CASSSAGDETQYF
.	.	TRBV20-1	TRBJ2-4	TGCAGTGCTAGTTCCGCATGGACAGACTTAGCCAAAAACATTCAGTACTTC	CSASSAWTDLAKNIQYF
TRBD1	once	TRBV6-5	TRBJ2-7	TGTGCCAGCAGATTCGGACAGGGCGACGAGCAGTACTTC	CASRFGQGDEQYF
TRBD1	.	TRBV11-2	TRBJ2-1	TGTGCCAGCAGTTTGGGGACAGGGGCCTACAATGAGCAGTTCTTC	CASSLGTGAYNEQFF
.	.	TRBV30	TRBJ1-6	TGTGCCTGGAGTCCAGGGATTTCACCCCTCCACTTT	CAWSPGISPLHF
.	.	TRBV3-1/TRBV3-2	TRBJ1-5	TGTGCCAGCAGCCAAGATTGGACGGGGGAAAAGCCCCAGCATTTT	CASSQDWTGEKPQHF
TRBD1	.	TRBV6-6	TRBJ2-5	TGTGCCAGCAGTACTGCGGACAGGGGCCAAGAGACCCAGTACTTC	CASSTADRGQETQYF
TRBD2	.	TRBV10-3	TRBJ2-7	TGTGCCATCAGTTCGGTTAGCGGGTACGAGCAGTACTTC	CAISSVSGYEQYF
.	.	TRBV6-6	TRBJ1-1	TGTGCCAGCAGACCATTAGACACTGAAGCTTTCTTT	CASRPLDTEAFF
.	.	TRBV9	TRBJ1-1	TGTGCCAGCAGCAGACAGACGAGCCACACTGAAGCTTTCTTT	CASSRQTSHTEAFF
TRBD2	.	TRBV3-1/TRBV3-2	TRBJ2-3	TGTGCCAGCAGCCTTACTAGCGGGGGGACAGATACGCAGTATTTT	CASSLTSGGTDTQYF
.	.	TRBV19	TRBJ1-2	TGTGCCAGTAGTACGATCAGGGGAGTAAATGGCTACACCTTC	CASSTIRGVNGYTF
TRBD1	few	TRBV5-5	TRBJ2-2	TGTGCCAGCAGTATGACAGGGTTCGTTGGCGGGGAGCTGTTTTTT	CASSMTGFVGGELFF
.	.	TRBV7-9	TRBJ1-5	TGTGCCAGCAGCCAGGACGGGAGATCGCCCCAGCATTTT	CASSQDGRSPQHF
TRBD2	once	TRBV28	TRBJ2-7	TGTGCCAGCAACCTAGCGGGGGCCTCCTACGAGCAGTACTTC	CASNLAGASYEQYF
.	.	TRBV6-6	TRBJ1-4	TGTGCCAGCAGCCAAATCCAACAGGCCGTTAATGAAAAACTGTTTTTT	CASSQIQQAVNEKLFF
TRBD2	.	TRBV30	TRBJ2-1	TGTGCCTGGGATTTCCGAGCGGGGGGGTACTACAATGAGCAGTTCTTC	CAWDFRAGGYYNEQFF
TRBD1	.	TRBV28	TRBJ2-7	TGTGCCAGCAGCCAAGACAGGGTGGATTACGAGCAGTACTTC	CASSQDRVDYEQYF
.	.	TRBV5-6	TRBJ1-1	TGTGCCAGCGGGTCCCCGGACAGTTCGAACACTGAAGCTTTCTTT	CASGSPDSSNTEAFF
.	once	TRBV14	TRBJ2-7	TGTGCCAGCAGCCCCGGAGGGGTCTACGAGCAGTACTTC	CASSPGGVYEQYF
TRBD1	once	TRBV2	TRBJ1-4	TGTGCCAGCAGTGTTGGCTCACAGGGGTGGGGTGAAAAACTGTTTTTT	CASSVGSQGWGEKLFF
.	.	TRBV10-1	TRBJ1-1	TGCGCCAGCAGTGATAGAAGGAACACTGAAGCTTTCTTT	CASSDRRNTEAFF
TRBD1	.	TRBV7-9	TRBJ2-7	TGTGCCAGCAGCTTAGAAGGGACAGGCGTGGTGAGTTTC	CASSLEGTGVVSF
.	.	TRBV10-2	TRBJ2-5	TGCGCCAGCAGTGAGGACAAGAAAAAAGAGACCCAGTACTTC	CASSEDKKKETQYF
.	.	TRBV14	TRBJ2-7	TGTGCCAGCAGCCAAAAGGGACTGGGTACCTACGAGCAGTACTTC	CASSQKGLGTYEQYF
TRBD1	.	TRBV5-1	TRBJ1-1	TGCGCCAGCAGCTTGGCGGGACAGGGAGTCACTGAAGCTTTCTTT	CASSLAGQGVTEAFF
.	.	TRBV6-5	TRBJ1-5	TGTGCCAGCAGGGACAGCTTGAGCAATCAGCCCCAGCATTTT	CASRDSLSNQPQHF
.	.	TRBV2	TRBJ1-2	TGTGCCAGCAATGCGGCCTCAAGATATGGCTACACCTTC	CASNAASRYGYTF
TRBD1	.	TRBV28	TRBJ1-2	TGTGCCAGCCAAACAGGGGATTTAGGCGGCTACACCTTC	CASQTGDLGGYTF
TRBD1	.	TRBV5-4	TRBJ2-5	TGTGCCATGACAGGGCCTGGAGGCCAAGAGACCCAGTACTTC	CAMTGPGGQETQYF
TRBD1	.	TRBV19	TRBJ1-6	TGTGCCAGTAGTGTCAATCCGGGACAGGGGGATAATTCACCCCTCCACTTT	CASSVNPGQGDNSPLHF
.	.	TRBV5-4	TRBJ1-2	TGTGCCAGCAGCGGAAAGGACAAAGACTATGGCTACACCTTC	CASSGKDKDYGYTF
TRBD1	.	TRBV7-9	TRBJ1-2	TGTGCCAGCAGCTTACAGGGGGACGGCTACACCTTC	CASSLQGDGYTF
.	.	TRBV6-5	TRBJ2-7	TGTGCCAGCTTAGAGTCTTACGAGCAGTACTTC	CASLESYEQYF
.	.	TRBV20-1	TRBJ2-7	TGCAGTGCTAGGGACTACTACGAGCAGTACTTC	CSARDYYEQYF
TRBD2	.	TRBV6-5	TRBJ2-7	TGTGCCAGCACCGGAGCGGGGGGGCCCTACGAGCAGTACTTC	CASTGAGGPYEQYF
TRBD1	.	TRBV7-3	TRBJ1-2	TGTGCCAGCAGCCGCGGGACAGGGGGGATGGAAGGCTACACCTTC	CASSRGTGGMEGYTF